This TCR beta chain was obtained from a study of cytotoxic CD8 clonotypes in ibrutinib-treated CLL. Method: immunoSEQ multiplex PCR; TCRdb's copy keeps in-frame clones and lacks some. The sample shows approximately 350,000 clones, approximately 67% of them seen only once. The sequence was collected from a human donor with chronic lymphocytic leukemia. The input for sequencing was PBMCs, taken after 36 months of ibrutinib treatment.

The CDR3 here is CASSPGVGGRYEQYF. The CDR3 nucleotides are TGTGCCAGCAGCCCAGGGGTGGGGGGGCGATACGAGCAGTACTTC. The chain recombines TRBV4-2 with TRBJ2-7, with D perhaps TRBD2 (7 bases). V was cut by 4 bases and J by 4 bases, with 17 bases left in between. The CDR3 is 15 amino acids. Germline CDR1 reads LGHNA; CDR2 reads YNFKEQ.